These 22 T cell receptor beta chains were sequenced from one sample in a study of T cell repertoires in cytomegalovirus infection. Each CDR3 protein gets one entry after TCRdb re-called the reads with MiXCR. In the table there are about 890,000 distinct CDR3 sequences, less than 35% of which are singletons. These receptors' targets are unknown. This sample comprised cultured CD8+ T cells from PBMCs, obtained from culture after CMV antigen stimulation. Receptor source: a human donor in good health (CMV status not recorded). Some clones in this sample may be carry-over from other donors' samples.

CDR3 region: CASIRILWTDENQPQHF. CDR3 nucleotide sequence: TGTGCCAGCATCCGAATTCTCTGGACAGACGAAAATCAGCCCCAGCATTTT. V is TRBV3-1 and J is TRBJ1-5; D is possibly TRBD1 (6 bases). This CDR3 comprises 17 residues. Per germline, CDR1 LGHDT and CDR2 YNNKEL (reference sequence). The ends were cut back, 7 bases at V and 4 bases at J, with 23 bases in the middle.

This clonotype was found a few times. DNA for the CDR3: TGTGCCAGCAGTTACGGACTAGCGGGGGGGCCAGGGGATACGCAGTATTTT. Protein: CASSYGLAGGPGDTQYF. The V gene is TRBV6-5, the J gene TRBJ2-3; 15 bases line up with TRBD2. V shed 2 bases and J 6 bases; nucleotides not matched to a gene: 6. This CDR3 region has 17 residues. The germline V gene encodes CDR1 MNHEY and CDR2 SVGAGI.

This clonotype showed up just a few times. V and J are TRBV28 and TRBJ2-3; either TRBD1 or TRBD2 may fit D (5 bases each). Germline values: CDR1 MDHEN, CDR2 SYDVKM. There are 16 residues in the CDR3. V dropped 4 bases and J dropped 6 bases, with 20 bases sitting between them. The CDR3 DNA reads TGTGCCAGCAGTTCCTATAGTTTTGTGGGACCCGATACGCAGTATTTT. It encodes CASSSYSFVGPDTQYF.

This clonotype has more than one count but fewer than ten. The chain is built from TRBV7-2 and TRBJ2-7; a possible D gene is TRBD1 (6 bases). The CDR3 sequence is 14 residues long. Germline V CDR1 and CDR2: SGHTA, FQGNSA. V was clipped by 3 bases and J by 3 bases, with 12 bases between them. The CDR3 region is CASSFGTRNYEQYF. The CDR3, as DNA: TGTGCCAGCAGCTTCGGGACAAGAAACTACGAGCAGTACTTC.

The chain joins TRBV9 to TRBJ2-2; D not certain. V shed 0 bases and J shed 3 bases, with 6 bases lying between them. The CDR3 covers 14 residues. From germline, CDR1 is SGDLS and CDR2 YYNGEE. Here the CDR3 DNA reads TGTGCCAGCAGCGTAGAGCAGTACACCGGGGAGCTGTTTTTT. This codes for CASSVEQYTGELFF.

This clonotype has at least ten counts. This chain joins TRBV7-2 and TRBJ2-5, with unresolved D. V was pared by 1 base and J by 0 bases, with 9 bases between. Germline assignment: CDR1 SGHTA and CDR2 FQGNSA. The CDR3 length is 15 residues. The DNA for the CDR3 is TGTGCCAGCAGCTTAGTAGACGGCCACCAAGAGACCCAGTACTTC. Its translation: CASSLVDGHQETQYF. Drawing the rest from reference TRBV7-2 and TRBJ2-5, the complete variable domain is GAGVSQSPSNKVTEKGKDVELRCDPISGHTALYWYRQSLGQGLEFLIYFQGNSAPDKSGLPSDRFSAERTGGSVSTLTIQRTQQEDSAVYLCASSLVDGHQETQYFGPGTRLLVL.

This clonotype occurred many times. The V gene is TRBV7-6, the J gene TRBJ2-1; possibly TRBD1 for D (5 bases). Germline V lookup: CDR1 SGHVS, CDR2 FNYEAQ. Trimming left V 1 base short and J 2 bases short, with 9 bases between. The CDR3 is made up of 15 amino acids. CDR3 residues: CASSLGQPTYNEQFF. The CDR3 DNA follows: TGTGCCAGCAGCTTAGGACAGCCGACCTACAATGAGCAGTTCTTC. The variable domain in full, completed from reference TRBV7-6 and TRBJ2-1, reads GAGVSQSPRYKVTKRGQDVALRCDPISGHVSLYWYRQALGQGPEFLTYFNYEAQQDKSGLPNDRFSAERPEGSISTLTIQRTEQRDSAMYRCASSLGQPTYNEQFFGPGTRLTVL.

The V call is TRBV5-1, the J call TRBJ1-1; D not certain. Looked up from germline, CDR1 is SGHRS and CDR2 is YFSETQ. V was trimmed by 7 bases and J by 6 bases, leaving 16 bases between them. The CDR3 is 13 residues long. The CDR3 reads CASGLVGSAEAFF. In DNA form, the CDR3 reads TGCGCCAGCGGGCTGGTCGGCTCGGCTGAAGCTTTCTTT. Combining the CDR3 with reference TRBV5-1 and TRBJ1-1 gives the whole variable domain KAGVTQTPRYLIKTRGQQVTLSCSPISGHRSVSWYQQTPGQGLQFLFEYFSETQRNKGNFPGRFSGRQFSNSRSEMNVSTLELGDSALYLCASGLVGSAEAFFGQGTRLTVV.

The rearrangement uses TRBV10-3 and TRBJ1-1; D is unresolved. Germline CDR1 and CDR2: ENHRY and SYGVKD. V was shortened by 8 bases and J by 3 bases, with 16 bases between the two germline ends. The length of the CDR3 is 14 residues. CDR3 protein: CAIVDPQSDTEAFF. DNA of the CDR3: TGTGCCATCGTTGACCCACAAAGTGACACTGAAGCTTTCTTT.

This clonotype was observed many times. J is TRBJ2-7 and V is TRBV12-3 or TRBV12-4; 13 bases line up with TRBD2. The V and J ends lost 6 bases and 3 bases, in that order; junction bases with no gene match: 5. This CDR3 region has 15 residues. As DNA, the CDR3 is TGTGCCAGCAGAGGACTAGCGGGGGCTTTCTACGAGCAGTACTTC. As protein: CASRGLAGAFYEQYF.

Comment on this clonotype: One end of the junction does not line up with germline, which may come from a read error. The rearrangement joins TRBV20-1 to TRBJ1-6; D is undetermined. This CDR3 is 14 amino acids long. Germline V gives CDR1 DFQATT, CDR2 SNEGSKA (reference sequence). The CDR3 is CSAEQSSYNSPLYF. The CDR3 DNA is TGCAGTGCGGAACAGAGCTCCTATAATTCACCCCTCTACTTT.

This chain connects TRBV19 to TRBJ2-2; the D gene is possibly TRBD1 (6 bases). Trimming took off 5 bases at V and 3 bases at J, with 13 bases between the two ends. Germline values: CDR1 LNHDA, CDR2 SQIVND (reference sequence). The CDR3 runs to 15 residues. CDR3 residues: CASSDDRSDTGELFF. CDR3 nucleotide sequence: TGTGCCAGTAGTGACGACAGGTCGGACACCGGGGAGCTGTTTTTT.

This clonotype was seen repeatedly, ten times or more. This sequence joins TRBV7-2 and TRBJ2-7; 13 bases map to TRBD2. V lost 5 bases, J lost 1 base, and 5 bases stayed unmatched. The CDR3 contains 16 residues. Germline V gene sequence: CDR1 SGHTA, CDR2 FQGNSA. DNA for the CDR3: TGTGCCAGCAGCGACAGACTAGCGGGGGGTTCCTACGAGCAGTACGTC. Translated, it gives CASSDRLAGGSYEQYV.

The chain has TRBV6-1 and TRBJ1-2; D not certain. The CDR3 runs to 12 residues. Germline-derived CDR1 and CDR2 are MNHNS and SASEGT. V was cut by 5 bases and J by 7 bases, with 11 bases left in between. Here the CDR3 reads CASSHGGVGYTF. The CDR3 DNA sequence: TGTGCCAGCAGTCACGGTGGGGTTGGCTACACCTTC.

The gene calls are TRBV20-1 and TRBJ2-7; D unresolved. The CDR3 runs 11 residues. The germline V gene encodes CDR1 DFQATT and CDR2 SNEGSKA (reference sequence). The germline V and J ends were trimmed by 2 bases and 5 bases, with 7 bases remaining between them. Here the CDR3 reads CSARNRNEQYV. The CDR3 nucleotides read TGCAGTGCTAGAAACCGCAACGAGCAGTACGTC.

This clonotype was counted only a few times. The V call is TRBV27, the J call TRBJ1-5; no firm D call. The V gene lost 6 bases and the J gene lost 3 bases, with 12 bases spanning the gap. Per germline, CDR1 MNHEY and CDR2 SMNVEV (reference sequence). CDR3 length: 14 residues. The CDR3 nucleotides are TGTGCCAGCAGCTTGGACTTGGACAATCAGCCCCAGCATTTT. This translates into CASSLDLDNQPQHF.

The V and J genes are TRBV6-5 and TRBJ1-2; no definite D call. Between the trimmed V and J ends, which lost 0 bases and 1 base, there was a span of 9 bases. The germline gives CDR1 MNHEY, CDR2 SVGAGI. The CDR3 is made up of 15 amino acids. In nucleotides, the CDR3 is TGTGCCAGCAGTTACTCTCCTCAGAGTAACTATGGCTACACCTTC. Translated, it gives CASSYSPQSNYGYTF.

The table lists this clonotype with a few counts. This chain connects TRBV24-1 to TRBJ2-3; no firm D call. CDR3 size: 15 residues. Per germline, CDR1 KGHDR and CDR2 SFDVKD. V gave up 7 bases and J gave up 0 bases, with 13 bases separating them. Here the CDR3 DNA reads TGTGCCACCAGGTCCGGATCTACTAGCACAGATACGCAGTATTTT. Translation: CATRSGSTSTDTQYF.

This sequence joins TRBV5-5 and TRBJ2-7; 9 nucleotides align to TRBD1. J was trimmed by 7 bases and V by 4 bases; bases with no gene match: 6. Germline values: CDR1 SGHKS, CDR2 YYEKEE (reference sequence). This CDR3 has 13 residues. The CDR3 spells CASSGDRDEEQYF. The CDR3 nucleotides read TGTGCCAGCAGCGGGGACAGGGATGAAGAGCAGTACTTC.

This clonotype has a count of ten or more. V and J are TRBV6-1 and TRBJ2-2; 8 positions match TRBD1. The junction had 12 bases not matched to a gene; V was cut back by 2 bases and J by 7 bases. The CDR3 runs to 17 residues. The germline V gene encodes CDR1 MNHNS and CDR2 SASEGT. The CDR3 coding sequence is TGTGCCAGCAGTGAATTTCCCCGGACAGGGAAAGTCGGGGAGCTGTTTTTT. This gives the protein CASSEFPRTGKVGELFF.

This clonotype was detected only a few times. This chain links TRBV19 with TRBJ1-1; D unclear. CDR1 is LNHDA, CDR2 SQIVND, per germline (reference sequence). The V end was cut by 7 bases, the J end by 3 bases, with 12 bases between. The CDR3 spans 13 residues. CDR3 bases: TGTGCCAGTAACCCGGGGTCGGACACTGAAGCTTTCTTT. It encodes CASNPGSDTEAFF.

CDR3 DNA: TGTGCCAGCAGTTCACCCTATGACACTGAAGCTTTCTTT. Protein: CASSSPYDTEAFF. V is TRBV28 and J is TRBJ1-1; D is undetermined. Per germline, CDR1 MDHEN and CDR2 SYDVKM. The V and J ends lost 4 bases and 3 bases respectively, with 9 bases between them. CDR3 length equals 13 residues.